The rows below give T cell receptor beta chains drawn from one sample of a study of cytomegalovirus exposure and HLA in healthy donors. Sequencing was performed with immunoSEQ multiplex PCR; in TCRdb, only in-frame clones are kept and a portion is missing. The top ten clones hold roughly 0.69% of a sample with around 150,000 clones, about 80% of them seen once. Material: PBMCs. The receptors originated from a male donor in good health and CMV-seronegative. Both conserved end residues are part of each CDR3. The D gene is left open where the match is weak. The listing skips clone size in some rows; elsewhere it reads once, few, many or a size class.

d_call	clone_size	v_call	j_call	cdr3_nt	cdr3_aa
-	once	TRBV7-6	TRBJ2-5	TGTGCCAGCAGCTCAGACGGGCAGGGGGGAGAGACCCAGTACTTC	CASSSDGQGGETQYF
TRBD1	-	TRBV7-9	TRBJ2-3	TGTGCCAGCAGCTTCCCCCTCCGGCCTCAGGGGGCAGATACGCAGTATTTT	CASSFPLRPQGADTQYF
TRBD2	once	TRBV10-1	TRBJ2-1	TGCGCCAGCAGTGAGCTCCTAGCGGGAGTCCCGAGCTCCTACAATGAGCAGTTCTTC	CASSELLAGVPSSYNEQFF
-	-	TRBV23-1	TRBJ2-5	TGCGCCAGCAGTCAAGGGGTAGAAAGGGGGTTGGAGACCCAGTACTTC	CASSQGVERGLETQYF
TRBD1	few	TRBV4-2	TRBJ1-2	TGTGCCAGCAGCCAAGTGGGACAGGAGTATGGCTACACCTTC	CASSQVGQEYGYTF
TRBD2	-	TRBV7-8	TRBJ2-5	TGTGCCAGCAGCGCGAGGGGGCAAGCGGGGGGGGGAGAGACCCAGTACTTC	CASSARGQAGGGETQYF
-	-	TRBV5-1	TRBJ2-7	TGCGCCAGCAGAGCTCCGGGAACTTCCTACGAGCAGTACTTC	CASRAPGTSYEQYF
-	-	TRBV7-8	TRBJ1-4	TGTGCCAGCAGCGTAGCCTTGCCGGCTAATGAAAAACTGTTTTTT	CASSVALPANEKLFF
-	-	TRBV7-3	TRBJ2-1	TGTGCCAGCAGGGAGGGACTTTACAATGAGCAGTTCTTC	CASREGLYNEQFF
-	-	TRBV5-8	TRBJ1-5	TGTGCCAGCAGCTTGTACAGGGATCAGCCCCAGCATTTT	CASSLYRDQPQHF
TRBD1	-	TRBV6-1	TRBJ1-2	TGTGCCAGCAGAGTCCCGGGACAGGGTGGCTACACCTTC	CASRVPGQGGYTF
-	-	TRBV4-1	TRBJ2-1	TGCGCCAGCAGTCTCGACTTGAATGAGCAGTTCTTC	CASSLDLNEQFF
-	-	TRBV5-4	TRBJ2-7	TGTGCCAGCAGCTGGGGGGGCGGGGGTGCCTACGAGCAGTACTTC	CASSWGGGGAYEQYF
TRBD1	-	TRBV28	TRBJ2-2	TGTGCCAGCAGTCGCGACAGGGGGTTGGGCACCGGGGAGCTGTTTTTT	CASSRDRGLGTGELFF
-	-	TRBV21-1	TRBJ2-3	TGTGCCAGCAGCAAAAGGGCAGGGGCGTGCACAGATACGCAGTATTTT	CASSKRAGACTDTQYF
TRBD1	-	TRBV30	TRBJ1-1	TGTGCCTGGAGTGTAGCCAGGGGGTTTGGGAACACTGAAGCTTTCTTT	CAWSVARGFGNTEAFF
-	once	TRBV6-4	TRBJ1-2	TGTGCCAGCAGGACGGCGGGGAACTATGGCTACACCTTC	CASRTAGNYGYTF
TRBD1	once	TRBV2	TRBJ2-3	TGTGCCAGCAGGGGGACAGGGTGGACAGATACGCAGTATTTT	CASRGTGWTDTQYF
TRBD2	-	TRBV7-6	TRBJ2-7	TGTGCCAGCAGCTTAGGACTAGCGGGGGAGACCTACGAGCAGTACTTC	CASSLGLAGETYEQYF
-	-	TRBV5-4	TRBJ1-4	TGTGCCAGCAGCTTGGGGGGGTTGGGAGGAGAAAAACTGTTTTTT	CASSLGGLGGEKLFF
-	-	TRBV30	TRBJ2-5	TGTGCCTGGAGGGCTGGAGGGTTGGAGACCCAGTACTTC	CAWRAGGLETQYF
-	-	TRBV9	TRBJ2-5	TGTGCCAGCAGCGTAACCCCGAGGGAGACCCAGTACTTC	CASSVTPRETQYF